A selection of T cell receptor beta chains follows, all from one sample in a study of identical twins. One entry per CDR3 protein, called by TCRdb with MiXCR from the 5' RACE reads. Of approximately 630,000 distinct CDR3 sequences listed, just over 7% were seen once; the top ten hold 1.6%. These data are also associated with another study on yellow fever vaccine responses in identical twins.

The sequenced sample was PBMCs. These receptors came from a woman aged 18-30 years in good health. The CDR3 runs from the conserved cysteine through the conserved F or W. D genes are given only for firm matches. Clone size is given for some rows only: seen once, a few or many times, or a class if the clone is expanded.

j_gene | v_gene | abundance | d_gene | CDR3aa | CDR3nt
TRBJ1-2 | TRBV12-3/TRBV12-4 | few | NA | CASRGTVYGYTF | TGTGCCAGCAGGGGGACGGTCTATGGCTACACCTTC
TRBJ2-1 | TRBV7-9 | NA | NA | CASSLGISNYYNEQFF | TGTGCCAGCAGCTTAGGCATTAGCAACTACTACAATGAGCAGTTCTTC
TRBJ1-1 | TRBV12-3/TRBV12-4 | many | NA | CASRGTPRTEAFF | TGTGCCAGCAGGGGGACACCGCGGACTGAAGCTTTCTTT
TRBJ2-7 | TRBV18 | few | TRBD2 | CASSPQPGLAGGPEQYF | TGTGCCAGCTCACCACAGCCCGGACTAGCGGGAGGGCCGGAGCAGTACTTC
TRBJ2-1 | TRBV18 | few | NA | CASSLIYGDEQFF | TGTGCCAGCTCACTAATATACGGTGATGAGCAGTTCTTC
TRBJ2-5 | TRBV11-2 | NA | TRBD2 | CASSDRLAGGQETQYF | TGTGCCAGCAGCGATAGACTAGCGGGAGGTCAAGAGACCCAGTACTTC
TRBJ1-6 | TRBV7-9 | few | TRBD1 | CASSENRGGGRSPLHF | TGTGCCAGCAGCGAAAACAGGGGGGGAGGTCGGTCACCCCTCCACTTT
TRBJ1-2 | TRBV2 | many | NA | CASTSDRRNYGYTF | TGTGCCAGCACCTCGGACAGACGAAACTATGGCTACACCTTC
TRBJ2-1 | TRBV2 | NA | NA | CASSERANEQFF | TGTGCCAGCAGTGAACGGGCCAATGAGCAGTTCTTC
TRBJ2-1 | TRBV7-9 | many | TRBD2 | CASRSPSGSSYNEQFF | TGTGCCAGCAGGTCCCCTAGCGGAAGCTCCTACAATGAGCAGTTCTTC
TRBJ2-1 | TRBV12-3/TRBV12-4 | many | NA | CASSPALAPFNNEQFF | TGTGCCAGCAGTCCGGCGCTAGCGCCCTTTAACAATGAGCAGTTCTTC
TRBJ1-1 | TRBV7-9 | few | NA | CASSSRPGWDTEAFF | TGTGCCAGCAGCTCCCGACCCGGGTGGGACACTGAAGCTTTCTTT
TRBJ1-6 | TRBV11-2 | NA | NA | CASSRNSYNSPLHF | TGTGCCAGCAGTCGAAACTCCTATAATTCACCCCTCCACTTT
TRBJ2-4 | TRBV28 | few | NA | CASTLSRGKGGKNIQYF | TGTGCCAGCACCCTCAGCAGGGGAAAGGGTGGCAAAAACATTCAGTACTTC
TRBJ2-5 | TRBV20-1 | few | NA | CSAKRGNQETQYF | TGCAGTGCTAAACGGGGGAACCAAGAGACCCAGTACTTC
TRBJ1-2 | TRBV10-3 | NA | NA | CAISDSGLRYGYTF | TGTGCCATCAGTGATTCAGGATTGAGGTATGGCTACACCTTC
TRBJ1-4 | TRBV15 | many | NA | CATSRDFQAATNEKLFF | TGTGCCACCAGCAGAGATTTCCAGGCCGCAACTAATGAAAAACTGTTTTTT
TRBJ2-4 | TRBV29-1 | NA | TRBD1 | CSATPTGLKNIQYF | TGCAGCGCCACACCGACAGGGCTAAAAAACATTCAGTACTTC
TRBJ2-3 | TRBV9 | NA | TRBD2 | CASRRAGGPSDTQYF | TGTGCCAGCAGACGGGCGGGAGGGCCGTCAGATACGCAGTATTTT
TRBJ2-4 | TRBV20-1 | once | NA | CSALPIDISKNIQYF | TGCAGTGCTCTCCCGATAGACATCTCCAAAAACATTCAGTACTTC
TRBJ1-2 | TRBV20-1 | few | NA | CSANRRTGTGGGYTF | TGCAGTGCAAACCGTAGGACCGGGACCGGCGGAGGCTACACCTTC
TRBJ1-4 | TRBV29-1 | many | NA | CSAKAHLTNEKLFF | TGCAGCGCTAAGGCTCACCTAACTAATGAAAAACTGTTTTTT
TRBJ2-3 | TRBV5-6 | NA | NA | CASSLVAGFLTDTQYF | TGTGCCAGCAGCTTGGTGGCGGGTTTCCTCACAGATACGCAGTATTTT
TRBJ2-5 | TRBV5-1 | NA | NA | CASSFEDYQETQYF | TGCGCCAGCAGCTTCGAGGACTACCAAGAGACCCAGTACTTC
TRBJ2-2 | TRBV12-3/TRBV12-4 | NA | NA | CASSLGGPNTGELFF | TGTGCCAGCAGTTTAGGTGGGCCAAACACCGGGGAGCTGTTTTTT
TRBJ2-5 | TRBV28 | few | TRBD1 | CASSRLAFSGQATQETQYF | TGTGCCAGCAGCAGGCTAGCTTTTTCAGGACAGGCGACCCAAGAGACCCAGTACTTC
TRBJ2-7 | TRBV14 | NA | NA | CASSQENLDYEQYF | TGTGCCAGCAGCCAAGAAAATTTAGATTACGAGCAGTACTTC
TRBJ2-6 | TRBV5-5 | few | TRBD1 | CASSIGQGSGANVLTF | TGTGCCAGCAGCATTGGACAGGGCTCCGGGGCCAACGTCCTGACTTTC
TRBJ2-3 | TRBV20-1 | NA | TRBD2 | CCVRLAGGLGTDTQYF | TGCTGCGTTCGGCTAGCGGGGGGCCTGGGCACAGATACGCAGTATTTT
TRBJ2-5 | TRBV20-1 | NA | TRBD1 | CSASRTGGGETQYF | TGCAGTGCCTCGCGGACAGGGGGAGGAGAGACCCAGTACTTC
TRBJ2-7 | TRBV3-1 | many | NA | CASSQSRSPGRTYEQYF | TGTGCCAGCAGCCAATCGAGGTCCCCGGGACGAACCTACGAGCAGTACTTC
TRBJ2-7 | TRBV2 | few | NA | CATPPAPSSTEQYF | TGTGCCACCCCTCCGGCCCCGTCCTCCACCGAGCAGTACTTC
TRBJ2-3 | TRBV5-1 | many | TRBD2 | CASSLVGGSPDTQYF | TGCGCCAGCAGCTTGGTCGGGGGGAGCCCAGATACGCAGTATTTT
TRBJ1-1 | TRBV20-1 | NA | NA | CSAPKGGGTEAFF | TGCAGTGCCCCGAAGGGAGGAGGCACTGAAGCTTTCTTT
TRBJ2-7 | TRBV15 | NA | NA | CATSRDVASYEQYF | TGTGCCACCAGCAGAGATGTGGCCTCCTACGAGCAGTACTTC
TRBJ2-3 | TRBV7-9 | many | NA | CASSPGTTGTDTQYF | TGTGCCAGCAGCCCCGGGACAACTGGCACAGATACGCAGTATTTT
TRBJ2-1 | TRBV5-1 | NA | TRBD2 | CASSLRLAGVDSYNEQFF | TGCGCCAGCAGCCTGAGACTAGCGGGCGTAGACTCCTACAATGAGCAGTTCTTC